This T cell receptor beta chain was sequenced during a study of blood T cell repertoires in COVID-19. Study information: Sample material is recorded as cDNA or gDNA derived from T cells, B-cell-depleted T cells, or PBMCs.

Repertoires were generated with immunoSEQ multiplex PCR, while TCRdb's copy carries only in-frame clones and drops some. The table includes some 300,000 clones, roughly 87% detected once. The count of this clone is one. The CDR3 spans 15 residues. Looked up from germline, CDR1 is DFQATT and CDR2 is SNEGSKA (reference sequence). Trimming cost V 3 bases and J 0 bases, with 12 bases left between them. Participant ages covered roughly 18 to 89 years across around 22 US areas. The chain combines TRBV20-1 with TRBJ2-1; perhaps D is TRBD1 or TRBD2 (6 bases each). The sequence was collected from a woman in her thirties who had recovered from COVID-19. The sample taken for sequencing was PBMCs or T cells enriched from blood (not recorded which). The CDR3 DNA is TGCAGTGCTAGTGGGGGGCCCAGCTCCTACAATGAGCAGTTCTTC. Protein: CSASGGPSSYNEQFF.